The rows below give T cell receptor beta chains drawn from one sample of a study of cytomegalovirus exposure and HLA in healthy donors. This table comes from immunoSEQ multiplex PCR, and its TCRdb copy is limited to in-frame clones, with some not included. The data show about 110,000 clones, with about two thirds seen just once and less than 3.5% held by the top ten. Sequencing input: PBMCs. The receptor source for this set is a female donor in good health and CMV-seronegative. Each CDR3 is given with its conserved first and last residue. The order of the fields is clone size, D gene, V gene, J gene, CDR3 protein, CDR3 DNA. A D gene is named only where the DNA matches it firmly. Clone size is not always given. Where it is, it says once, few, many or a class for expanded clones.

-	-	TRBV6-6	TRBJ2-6	CASNIRGANVLTF	TGTGCCAGCAACATTCGTGGGGCCAACGTCCTGACTTTC
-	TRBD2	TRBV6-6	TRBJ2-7	CASSYSRSAGGYEQYF	TGTGCCAGCAGTTACTCGAGGTCAGCGGGAGGCTACGAGCAGTACTTC
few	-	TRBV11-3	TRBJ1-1	CASSKGRGLNTEAFF	TGTGCCAGCAGCAAAGGAAGGGGCTTGAACACTGAAGCTTTCTTT
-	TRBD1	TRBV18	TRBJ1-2	CASSPVGQGLHGYTF	TGTGCCAGCTCACCCGTCGGACAGGGTCTCCATGGCTACACCTTC
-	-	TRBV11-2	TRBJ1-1	CASSLRGGQLNTEAFF	TGTGCCAGCAGCTTGAGGGGGGGACAACTGAACACTGAAGCTTTCTTT
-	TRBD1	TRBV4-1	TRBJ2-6	CASSQEGTGVSSGANVLTF	TGCGCCAGCAGCCAAGAGGGGACAGGGGTGTCATCTGGGGCCAACGTCCTGACTTTC
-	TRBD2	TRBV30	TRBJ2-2	CAWSRTRTSGNTGELFF	TGTGCCTGGAGCCGGACCCGGACTAGCGGGAACACCGGGGAGCTGTTTTTT
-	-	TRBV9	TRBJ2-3	CASSVADFETQYF	TGTGCCAGCAGCGTAGCAGACTTCGAAACGCAGTATTTT
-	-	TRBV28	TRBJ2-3	CASKRSSDADTQYF	TGTGCCAGCAAAAGGAGCTCCGACGCGGATACGCAGTATTTT
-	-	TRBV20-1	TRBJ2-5	CSARGSNVLNF	TGCAGTGCTAGAGGGAGTAACGTCCTGAACTTC
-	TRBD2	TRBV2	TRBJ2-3	CASSAGGTSDYSDTQYF	TGTGCCAGCAGTGCTGGAGGGACTAGTGACTACTCGGATACGCAGTATTTT
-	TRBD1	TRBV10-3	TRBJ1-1	CAISDYRGEAFF	TGTGCCATCAGTGACTACAGGGGTGAAGCTTTCTTT
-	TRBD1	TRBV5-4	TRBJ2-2	CASSRGGTGGIGELFF	TGTGCCAGCAGTCGTGGAGGGACAGGGGGAATCGGGGAGCTGTTTTTT
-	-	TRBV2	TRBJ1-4	CASSEVPGTNEKLFF	TGTGCCAGCAGTGAAGTCCCAGGAACTAATGAAAAACTGTTTTTT
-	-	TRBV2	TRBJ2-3	CASSEWVGGVTDTQYF	TGTGCCAGCAGCGAATGGGTCGGAGGAGTCACAGATACGCAGTATTTT
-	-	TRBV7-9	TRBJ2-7	CASSFWPRGASGSSYEQYF	-
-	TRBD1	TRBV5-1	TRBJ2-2	CASSYDGTGRTGELFF	TGCGCCAGCAGCTACGACGGGACAGGGCGCACCGGGGAGCTGTTTTTT
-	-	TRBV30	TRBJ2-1	CACQREDTYSYNEQFF	TGTGCCTGCCAGAGAGAGGACACGTATTCCTACAATGAGCAGTTCTTC
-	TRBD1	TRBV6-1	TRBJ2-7	CASSRDRGGYEQYF	TGTGCCAGCAGCCGGGACAGGGGAGGGTACGAGCAGTACTTC
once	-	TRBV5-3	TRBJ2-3	CARSLSPSSTDTQYF	TGTGCCAGAAGCTTGTCCCCTAGCAGCACAGATACGCAGTATTTT
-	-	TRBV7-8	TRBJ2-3	CASSLVGVEADTQYF	TGTGCCAGCAGCTTAGTGGGAGTGGAGGCAGATACGCAGTATTTT
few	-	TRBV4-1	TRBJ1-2	CASSRTGTYGYTF	TGCGCCAGCAGCCGAACAGGGACCTATGGCTACACCTTC
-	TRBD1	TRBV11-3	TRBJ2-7	CASSPTTGGPYEQYF	TGTGCCAGCAGCCCGACGACAGGGGGCCCCTACGAGCAGTACTTC
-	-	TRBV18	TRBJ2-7	CASSPGGSYEQYF	TGTGCCAGCTCGCCAGGGGGGTCCTACGAGCAGTACTTC
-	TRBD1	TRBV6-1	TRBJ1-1	CASSPDRVGTEAFF	TGTGCCAGCAGTCCCGACAGGGTGGGCACTGAAGCTTTCTTT